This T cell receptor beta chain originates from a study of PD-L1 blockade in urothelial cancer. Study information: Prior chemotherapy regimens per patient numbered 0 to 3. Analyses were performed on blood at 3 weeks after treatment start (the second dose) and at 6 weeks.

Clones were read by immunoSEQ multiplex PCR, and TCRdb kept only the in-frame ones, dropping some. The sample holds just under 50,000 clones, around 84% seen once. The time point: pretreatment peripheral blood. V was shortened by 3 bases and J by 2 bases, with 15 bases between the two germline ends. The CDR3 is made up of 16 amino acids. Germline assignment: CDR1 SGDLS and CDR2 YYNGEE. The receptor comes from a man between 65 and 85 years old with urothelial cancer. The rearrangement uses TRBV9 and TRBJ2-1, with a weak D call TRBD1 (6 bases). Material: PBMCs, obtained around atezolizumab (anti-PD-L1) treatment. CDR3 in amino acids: CASSATQGITYNEQFF. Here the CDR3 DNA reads TGTGCCAGCAGCGCCACCCAGGGGATAACCTACAATGAGCAGTTCTTC.